This is a list of T cell receptor beta chains from one sample in a study of blood T cell repertoires in COVID-19. The repertoire was sequenced with immunoSEQ multiplex PCR; TCRdb's copy has only in-frame clones and lacks some. The sample shows about 98,000 clones, about 80% of them seen only once. Sequencing input: peripheral blood. The origin of the receptors is a man between 65 and 85 years old with active or convalescent COVID-19. Both conserved end residues are part of each CDR3. The order of the fields is clone size, V gene, J gene, D gene, CDR3 protein, CDR3 DNA. The D gene is left open where the match is weak. Clone size is given for some rows only: seen once, a few or many times, or a class if the clone is expanded.

clone_size: .; v_call: TRBV4-3; j_call: TRBJ2-1; d_call: TRBD1; cdr3_aa: CASSQGRGTGGDEQFF; cdr3_nt: TGCGCCAGCAGCCAAGGGAGAGGGACAGGGGGCGATGAGCAGTTCTTC
clone_size: .; v_call: TRBV9; j_call: TRBJ2-5; d_call: .; cdr3_aa: CASSRESGSPETQYF; cdr3_nt: TGTGCCAGCAGCCGAGAGTCTGGGAGCCCAGAGACCCAGTACTTC
clone_size: .; v_call: TRBV9; j_call: TRBJ1-2; d_call: .; cdr3_aa: CASSPRTGLANYGYTF; cdr3_nt: TGTGCCAGCAGCCCCCGAACAGGGCTAGCTAACTATGGCTACACCTTC
clone_size: .; v_call: TRBV7-9; j_call: TRBJ2-2; d_call: .; cdr3_aa: CASSIQAENTGELFF; cdr3_nt: TGTGCCAGCAGCATACAGGCGGAGAACACCGGGGAGCTGTTTTTT
clone_size: .; v_call: TRBV30; j_call: TRBJ2-1; d_call: .; cdr3_aa: CAWRDGGSYNEQFF; cdr3_nt: TGTGCCTGGAGGGACGGAGGCTCCTACAATGAGCAGTTCTTC
clone_size: .; v_call: TRBV18; j_call: TRBJ2-2; d_call: TRBD1; cdr3_aa: CASSPATGATGTGELFF; cdr3_nt: TGTGCCAGCTCACCAGCGACAGGGGCCACGGGGACCGGGGAGCTGTTTTTT
clone_size: .; v_call: TRBV4-1; j_call: TRBJ2-7; d_call: .; cdr3_aa: CASSQTLAGSSSYEQYF; cdr3_nt: TGCGCCAGCAGCCAAACGCTAGCAGGTTCTAGCTCCTACGAGCAGTACTTC
clone_size: .; v_call: TRBV4-3; j_call: TRBJ1-4; d_call: .; cdr3_aa: CASSQDRGGEKLFF; cdr3_nt: TGCGCCAGCAGCCAAGATCGTGGGGGCGAAAAACTGTTTTTT
clone_size: .; v_call: TRBV27; j_call: TRBJ2-7; d_call: .; cdr3_aa: CASSLSIGGRSAYEQYF; cdr3_nt: TGTGCCAGCAGTTTATCGATCGGGGGACGAAGCGCCTACGAGCAGTACTTC
clone_size: .; v_call: TRBV20-1; j_call: TRBJ1-1; d_call: .; cdr3_aa: CSAREPEGAFF; cdr3_nt: TGCAGTGCTAGAGAACCGGAGGGAGCTTTCTTT
clone_size: .; v_call: TRBV11-2; j_call: TRBJ2-1; d_call: TRBD2; cdr3_aa: CASSLNRGVYNEQFF; cdr3_nt: TGTGCCAGCAGCTTAAACCGGGGGGTCTACAATGAGCAGTTCTTC
clone_size: .; v_call: TRBV25-1; j_call: TRBJ1-2; d_call: .; cdr3_aa: CASSESLGAWGYTF; cdr3_nt: TGTGCCAGCAGTGAAAGTCTGGGGGCATGGGGCTACACCTTC
clone_size: .; v_call: TRBV5-5; j_call: TRBJ2-7; d_call: TRBD2; cdr3_aa: CASSLAGTSGSYEQYF; cdr3_nt: TGTGCCAGCAGCTTGGCCGGGACTAGCGGATCCTACGAGCAGTACTTC
clone_size: .; v_call: TRBV15; j_call: TRBJ2-5; d_call: .; cdr3_aa: CATSPRTLQETQYF; cdr3_nt: TGTGCCACCAGCCCCCGGACTTTACAAGAGACCCAGTACTTC
clone_size: once; v_call: TRBV6-1; j_call: TRBJ2-5; d_call: TRBD2; cdr3_aa: CASSEGWGGETQYF; cdr3_nt: TGTGCCAGCAGTGAAGGATGGGGGGGGGAGACCCAGTACTTC
clone_size: .; v_call: TRBV12-3/TRBV12-4; j_call: TRBJ2-1; d_call: .; cdr3_aa: CASSWTVDNEQFF; cdr3_nt: TGTGCCAGCAGCTGGACAGTAGATAATGAGCAGTTCTTC
clone_size: .; v_call: TRBV24-1; j_call: TRBJ2-1; d_call: TRBD2; cdr3_aa: CATSPGTSGPNEQFF; cdr3_nt: TGTGCCACCAGTCCCGGGACTAGTGGACCCAATGAGCAGTTCTTC
clone_size: few; v_call: TRBV7-2; j_call: TRBJ1-6; d_call: TRBD1; cdr3_aa: CASSETGVHNSPLHF; cdr3_nt: TGTGCCAGCAGCGAGACAGGGGTCCATAATTCACCCCTCCACTTT
clone_size: .; v_call: TRBV6-6; j_call: TRBJ2-1; d_call: .; cdr3_aa: CASSYPGYNEQFF; cdr3_nt: TGTGCCAGCAGTTACCCAGGTTACAATGAGCAGTTCTTC
clone_size: .; v_call: TRBV9; j_call: TRBJ2-5; d_call: .; cdr3_aa: CASSPRGGRAEETQYF; cdr3_nt: TGTGCCAGCAGCCCAAGAGGGGGAAGGGCAGAAGAGACCCAGTACTTC
clone_size: .; v_call: TRBV7-8; j_call: TRBJ2-5; d_call: TRBD1; cdr3_aa: CASTWDRAETQYF; cdr3_nt: TGTGCCAGCACCTGGGACAGGGCAGAGACCCAGTACTTC
clone_size: .; v_call: TRBV12-5; j_call: TRBJ1-5; d_call: .; cdr3_aa: CASGSGLRDQAQHF; cdr3_nt: TGTGCTAGTGGTTCGGGACTCAGGGATCAGGCCCAGCATTTT
clone_size: .; v_call: TRBV25-1; j_call: TRBJ2-5; d_call: TRBD1; cdr3_aa: CASSGSGTGRLETQYF; cdr3_nt: TGTGCCAGCAGTGGCTCCGGGACAGGGCGTTTAGAGACCCAGTACTTC
clone_size: .; v_call: TRBV5-1; j_call: TRBJ2-2; d_call: TRBD2; cdr3_aa: CASSLDSGGTGELFF; cdr3_nt: TGCGCCAGCAGCTTGGATAGCGGGGGGACCGGGGAGCTGTTTTTT
clone_size: .; v_call: TRBV27; j_call: TRBJ2-1; d_call: TRBD1; cdr3_aa: CASKGQEGKQFF; cdr3_nt: TGTGCCAGCAAGGGACAGGAGGGCAAGCAGTTCTTC
clone_size: .; v_call: TRBV2; j_call: TRBJ2-3; d_call: .; cdr3_aa: CASSEVLDTDTQYF; cdr3_nt: TGTGCCAGCAGTGAGGTTCTAGACACAGATACGCAGTATTTT
clone_size: .; v_call: TRBV9; j_call: TRBJ1-2; d_call: TRBD1; cdr3_aa: CASSSGQGDGYTF; cdr3_nt: TGTGCCAGCAGCTCGGGACAGGGGGATGGCTACACCTTC
clone_size: .; v_call: TRBV30; j_call: TRBJ2-7; d_call: .; cdr3_aa: CAWRIKQGFGEQYF; cdr3_nt: TGTGCCTGGAGAATTAAGCAGGGCTTCGGCGAGCAGTACTTC
clone_size: .; v_call: TRBV4-2; j_call: TRBJ2-4; d_call: .; cdr3_aa: CASSQGRLAKNIQYF; cdr3_nt: TGTGCCAGCAGCCAAGGGCGGCTAGCCAAAAACATTCAGTACTTC